A selection of T cell receptor beta chains follows, all from one sample in a study of blood T cells in healthy people across ages. TCRdb reprocessed the 5' RACE reads via MiXCR and lists one record per CDR3 protein. Among about 970,000 distinct CDR3 sequences listed, roughly 51% were seen once. The material sequenced was blood. These receptors all stem from a woman aged 60 to 75 in good health. CDR3s include the opening cysteine and the closing phenylalanine or tryptophan.

CDR3 length: 16
V gene: TRBV4-2
J gene: TRBJ1-5
CDR3 protein: CASSHGQGATNQPQHF

CDR3 length: 17
V gene: TRBV4-1
J gene: TRBJ2-2
CDR3 protein: CASSQGRGRQGSGELFF

CDR3 length: 15
V gene: TRBV28
J gene: TRBJ1-2
CDR3 protein: CASSPPPGGNYGYTF

CDR3 length: 15
V gene: TRBV28
J gene: TRBJ2-1
CDR3 protein: CASSTPGTGGNEQFF

CDR3 length: 17
V gene: TRBV5-4
J gene: TRBJ2-7
CDR3 protein: CASSFLFSRASSYEQYF

CDR3 length: 15
V gene: TRBV5-1
J gene: TRBJ2-3
CDR3 protein: CASSLDSGPTDTQYF

CDR3 length: 15
V gene: TRBV28
J gene: TRBJ2-7
CDR3 protein: CASRQVGQGMSEQYF

CDR3 length: 15
V gene: TRBV5-1
J gene: TRBJ2-1
CDR3 protein: CASSLAHNRGVEQFF

CDR3 length: 11
V gene: TRBV20-1
J gene: TRBJ2-7
CDR3 protein: CSAGRVYEQYF

CDR3 length: 15
V gene: TRBV12-3/TRBV12-4
J gene: TRBJ2-7
CDR3 protein: CASSFASGSGAEQYF

CDR3 length: 15
V gene: TRBV4-1
J gene: TRBJ1-5
CDR3 protein: CASSHSEVYNQPQHF

CDR3 length: 15
V gene: TRBV7-9
J gene: TRBJ2-3
CDR3 protein: CASSFWTSGSGTQYF

CDR3 length: 13
V gene: TRBV2
J gene: -
CDR3 protein: CASSERRSGEQFF

CDR3 length: 15
V gene: TRBV4-3
J gene: TRBJ2-1
CDR3 protein: CASSQGGFSYNEQFF

CDR3 length: 15
V gene: TRBV21-1
J gene: TRBJ2-4
CDR3 protein: CASCLEEGAKNIQYF

CDR3 length: 14
V gene: TRBV29-1
J gene: TRBJ2-1
CDR3 protein: CSAYFDRANNEQFF

CDR3 length: 14
V gene: TRBV27
J gene: -
CDR3 protein: CASSNTEWGDIQYF

CDR3 length: 13
V gene: TRBV6-2/TRBV6-3
J gene: TRBJ2-7
CDR3 protein: CASYGNSYYEQYF

CDR3 length: 16
V gene: TRBV6-2/TRBV6-3
J gene: -
CDR3 protein: CASFRRGSGSLETQYF

CDR3 length: 15
V gene: TRBV20-1
J gene: TRBJ2-3
CDR3 protein: CSAVFLERPTDTQYF

CDR3 length: 14
V gene: TRBV7-9
J gene: TRBJ2-5
CDR3 protein: CASSFSTQRETQYF

CDR3 length: 13
V gene: TRBV2
J gene: TRBJ2-7
CDR3 protein: CASTPLSLYEQYF

CDR3 length: 14
V gene: TRBV12-3/TRBV12-4
J gene: TRBJ2-1
CDR3 protein: CASRILSRYNEQFF

CDR3 length: 12
V gene: TRBV29-1
J gene: TRBJ1-2
CDR3 protein: CSLRDSYYGYTF

CDR3 length: 14
V gene: TRBV28
J gene: TRBJ2-3
CDR3 protein: CATRSGALTDTQYF

CDR3 length: 17
V gene: TRBV12-3/TRBV12-4
J gene: TRBJ2-3
CDR3 protein: CASSLFLDFFSTDTQYF

CDR3 length: 16
V gene: TRBV20-1
J gene: TRBJ2-5
CDR3 protein: CSAGRGGTGEGETQYF

CDR3 length: 14
V gene: TRBV29-1
J gene: TRBJ2-5
CDR3 protein: CSVEPAGGYNEQYF

CDR3 length: 12
V gene: TRBV20-1
J gene: TRBJ2-7
CDR3 protein: CSARTPDWEQYF

CDR3 length: 13
V gene: TRBV7-7
J gene: TRBJ2-1
CDR3 protein: CASSLGQVNEQFF

CDR3 length: 13
V gene: TRBV5-5
J gene: TRBJ2-5
CDR3 protein: CASSWPIQETQYF

CDR3 length: 18
V gene: TRBV19
J gene: TRBJ1-5
CDR3 protein: CASSISRGAQGHRQPQHF

CDR3 length: 15
V gene: TRBV27
J gene: TRBJ2-7
CDR3 protein: CASTRTSGLSYEQYF

CDR3 length: 16
V gene: TRBV12-3/TRBV12-4
J gene: TRBJ2-2
CDR3 protein: CASSFGSGRSSGELFF

CDR3 length: 14
V gene: TRBV9
J gene: TRBJ2-7
CDR3 protein: CASSARGLADEQYF

CDR3 length: 14
V gene: TRBV18
J gene: TRBJ2-5
CDR3 protein: CASSRGRLQETQYF

CDR3 length: 13
V gene: TRBV28
J gene: TRBJ2-5
CDR3 protein: CASRTQTPETQYF

CDR3 length: 11
V gene: TRBV12-3/TRBV12-4
J gene: TRBJ2-7
CDR3 protein: CASSGDREQYF

CDR3 length: 14
V gene: TRBV28
J gene: TRBJ1-2
CDR3 protein: CASSSTPGGFGYTF

CDR3 length: 16
V gene: TRBV7-2
J gene: TRBJ2-3
CDR3 protein: CASSPIRGGPTDTQYF

CDR3 length: 13
V gene: TRBV20-1
J gene: TRBJ2-1
CDR3 protein: CSPDSRGYNEQFF

CDR3 length: 15
V gene: TRBV6-6
J gene: TRBJ2-7
CDR3 protein: CASSYSSASGNEQYF

CDR3 length: 16
V gene: TRBV20-1
J gene: TRBJ2-2
CDR3 protein: CSALGQGVVATGELFF

CDR3 length: 18
V gene: TRBV2
J gene: TRBJ2-3
CDR3 protein: CASSDRPSGGFSTDTQYF

CDR3 length: 15
V gene: TRBV12-3/TRBV12-4
J gene: TRBJ2-7
CDR3 protein: CASSQTSGRRYEQYF

CDR3 length: 17
V gene: TRBV15
J gene: TRBJ2-1
CDR3 protein: CATSSNSALSSYNEQFF

CDR3 length: 14
V gene: TRBV20-1
J gene: -
CDR3 protein: CSARVAGRNYEQYF

CDR3 length: 14
V gene: TRBV11-2
J gene: -
CDR3 protein: CASNSKGPLYEQYF

CDR3 length: 14
V gene: TRBV2
J gene: TRBJ1-5
CDR3 protein: CASSGTAGNQPQHF

CDR3 length: 15
V gene: TRBV5-4
J gene: TRBJ2-7
CDR3 protein: CASSVGRGNSYEQYF

CDR3 length: 15
V gene: TRBV10-2
J gene: -
CDR3 protein: CASSEVGTGLYEQYF

CDR3 length: 14
V gene: TRBV6-5
J gene: TRBJ2-3
CDR3 protein: CASRPQAGGQTQYF

CDR3 length: 14
V gene: TRBV9
J gene: TRBJ2-7
CDR3 protein: CASSLTTQGYEQYF